These 7 T cell receptor beta chains came from one sample sequenced in a study of blood T cell repertoires in COVID-19. TCRdb's table, derived via immunoSEQ multiplex PCR, lists solely in-frame clones and lacks some. Of roughly 100,000 clones in the sample, about four fifths were seen once. The sequenced sample was peripheral blood. These receptors all come from a woman aged 55-70 years with acute or convalescent COVID-19.

The chain recombines TRBV14 with TRBJ2-1, with 7 bases identical to TRBD1. The V gene's germline CDR1 is SGHDN and CDR2 FVKESK. Germline trimming cut 6 bases from V and 2 bases from J; bases unmatched to any gene: 10. This CDR3 has 16 amino acids. The CDR3 sequence is CASSALGQGAYNEQFF. As DNA, the CDR3 is TGTGCCAGCAGTGCCTTAGGCCAGGGGGCCTACAATGAGCAGTTCTTC.

The chain is built from TRBV11-2 and TRBJ1-6; 9 bases match TRBD1. The CDR3 runs to 14 residues. Germline assignment: CDR1 SGHAT and CDR2 FQNNGV. J was trimmed by 14 bases and V by 5 bases; bases with no gene match: 10. The CDR3 DNA reads TGTGCCAGCAGCCCGGACAGGGGAGGGCTATCCCTCCACTTT. This encodes CASSPDRGGLSLHF.

This clone was counted once. The rearrangement joins TRBV28 to TRBJ2-3; D not certain. The CDR3 runs 14 residues. V shed 2 bases and J shed 8 bases, with 14 bases lying between them. Germline values: CDR1 MDHEN, CDR2 SYDVKM. This chain's CDR3 is CASSLGQDYGTQYF. The CDR3 bases are TGTGCCAGCAGTTTAGGGCAGGATTATGGTACGCAGTATTTT.

The chain combines TRBV3-1 (or the pseudogene TRBV3-2) with TRBJ2-2; 14 bases match TRBD2. V dropped 3 bases and J dropped 8; count of bases not matched to a gene: 5. Germline V lookup: CDR1 LGHDT, CDR2 YNNKEL (reference sequence). The CDR3 totals 16 residues. This chain's CDR3 is CASSQGTSGRGGELFF. CDR3 coding DNA: TGTGCCAGCAGCCAGGGGACTAGCGGGAGAGGTGGGGAGCTGTTTTTT.

The J gene is TRBJ1-3, the V gene TRBV2, with TRBD1 as a possible D gene (5 bases). There are 16 residues in the CDR3. Germline-derived CDR1 and CDR2 are SNHLY and FYNNEI. Between the trimmed V and J ends, which lost 3 bases and 0 bases, there was a span of 12 bases. The CDR3 loop reads CASSDRVTRSGNTIYF. In DNA, the CDR3 is TGTGCCAGCAGTGACAGGGTAACCCGCTCTGGAAACACCATATATTTT. Combining the CDR3 with reference TRBV2 and TRBJ1-3 gives the whole variable domain EPEVTQTPSHQVTQMGQEVILRCVPISNHLYFYWYRQILGQKVEFLVSFYNNEISEKSEIFDDQFSVERPDGSNFTLKIRSTKLEDSAMYFCASSDRVTRSGNTIYFGEGSWLTVV.

This chain's CDR3 is CASSFQWGPEMRELFF. CDR3 DNA: TGTGCCAGCAGTTTTCAGTGGGGGCCGGAGATGAGGGAACTGTTTTTT. V usage is TRBV28 and J usage is TRBJ1-4, with D maybe TRBD1 (6 bases). V was pared by 3 bases and J by 12 bases, with 23 bases between. The germline CDR1 and CDR2 sequences are MDHEN and SYDVKM. CDR3 length: 16 amino acids.

CDR3 in amino acids: CASSKDNRGYTEAFF. The CDR3 DNA sequence: TGTGCCAGCAGCAAAGACAACAGGGGATACACTGAAGCTTTCTTT. The rearrangement links TRBV7-8 to TRBJ1-1, with 7 nucleotides matching TRBD1. V trimming: 5 bases; J trimming: 3 bases; junction bases outside the gene matches: 9. This CDR3 comprises 15 residues. Looked up from germline, CDR1 is SGHVS and CDR2 is FQNEAQ.